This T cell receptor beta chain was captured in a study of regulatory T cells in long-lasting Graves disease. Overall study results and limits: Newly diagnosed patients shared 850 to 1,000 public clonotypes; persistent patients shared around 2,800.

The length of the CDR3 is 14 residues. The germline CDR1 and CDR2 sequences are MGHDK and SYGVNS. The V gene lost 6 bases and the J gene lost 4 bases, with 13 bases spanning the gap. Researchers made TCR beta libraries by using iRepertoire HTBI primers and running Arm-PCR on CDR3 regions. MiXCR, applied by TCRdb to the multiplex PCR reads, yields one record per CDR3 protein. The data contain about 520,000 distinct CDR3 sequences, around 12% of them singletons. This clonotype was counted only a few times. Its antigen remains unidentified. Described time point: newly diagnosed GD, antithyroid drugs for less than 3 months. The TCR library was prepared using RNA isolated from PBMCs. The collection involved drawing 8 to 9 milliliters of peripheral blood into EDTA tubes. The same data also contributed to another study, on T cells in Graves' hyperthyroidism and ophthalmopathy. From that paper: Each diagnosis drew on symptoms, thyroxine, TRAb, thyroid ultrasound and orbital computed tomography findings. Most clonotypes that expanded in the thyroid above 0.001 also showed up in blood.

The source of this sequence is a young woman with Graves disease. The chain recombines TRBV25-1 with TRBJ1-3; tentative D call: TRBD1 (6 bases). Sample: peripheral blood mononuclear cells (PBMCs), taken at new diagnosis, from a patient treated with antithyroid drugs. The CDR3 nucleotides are TGTGCCAGCAGCGCAACAGGGTACGGAAACACCATATATTTT. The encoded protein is CASSATGYGNTIYF.